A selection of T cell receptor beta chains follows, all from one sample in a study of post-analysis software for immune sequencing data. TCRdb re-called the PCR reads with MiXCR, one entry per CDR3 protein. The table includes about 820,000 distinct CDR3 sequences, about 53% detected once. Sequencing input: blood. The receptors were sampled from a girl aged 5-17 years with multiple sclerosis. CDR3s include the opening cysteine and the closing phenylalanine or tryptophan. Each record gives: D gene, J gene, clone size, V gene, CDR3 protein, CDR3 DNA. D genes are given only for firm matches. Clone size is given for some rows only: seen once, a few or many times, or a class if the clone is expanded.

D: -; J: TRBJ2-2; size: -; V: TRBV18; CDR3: CASSPPLSETGELFF; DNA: TGTGCCAGCTCACCACCGTTGTCTGAAACCGGGGAGCTGTTTTTT
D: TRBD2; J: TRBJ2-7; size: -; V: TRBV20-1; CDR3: CSARKWREASYEQYF; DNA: TGCAGTGCTAGGAAGTGGCGGGAGGCATCCTACGAGCAGTACTTC
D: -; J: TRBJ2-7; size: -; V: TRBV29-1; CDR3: CSVEGLANEQYF; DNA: TGCAGCGTTGAGGGGCTAGCGAATGAGCAGTACTTC
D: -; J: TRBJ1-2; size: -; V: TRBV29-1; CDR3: CSVERPSDYGYTF; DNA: TGCAGCGTTGAACGTCCCAGCGACTATGGCTACACCTTC
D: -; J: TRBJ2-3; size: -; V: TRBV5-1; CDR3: CASTFGTPTDTQYF; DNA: TGCGCCAGCACTTTCGGAACCCCGACAGATACGCAGTATTTT
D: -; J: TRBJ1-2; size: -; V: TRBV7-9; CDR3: CASSLDNAGYTF; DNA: TGTGCCAGCAGCTTAGACAACGCCGGCTACACCTTC
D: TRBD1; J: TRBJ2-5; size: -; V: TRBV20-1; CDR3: CSARPPGTGKETQYF; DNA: TGCAGTGCTAGACCTCCCGGGACAGGGAAAGAGACCCAGTACTTC
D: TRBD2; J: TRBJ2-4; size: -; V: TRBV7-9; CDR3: CATAGGSLAKNIQYF; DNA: TGTGCCACCGCGGGGGGGAGTTTAGCCAAAAACATTCAGTACTTC
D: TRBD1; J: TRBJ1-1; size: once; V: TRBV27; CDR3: CASSRDRGAPEAFF; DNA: TGTGCCAGCAGCCGGGACAGGGGGGCTCCTGAAGCTTTCTTT
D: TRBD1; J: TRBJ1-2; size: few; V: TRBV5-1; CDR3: CASSLAPGTGYYGYTF; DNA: TGCGCCAGCAGCTTGGCTCCCGGGACAGGATACTATGGCTACACCTTC
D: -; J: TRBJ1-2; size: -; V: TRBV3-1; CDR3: CASSRLGSYGYTF; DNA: TGTGCCAGCAGCCGACTGGGTAGCTATGGCTACACCTTC
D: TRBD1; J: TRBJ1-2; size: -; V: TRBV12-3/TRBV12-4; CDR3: CASRDRANYGYTF; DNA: TGTGCCAGCAGGGACAGGGCTAACTATGGCTACACCTTC
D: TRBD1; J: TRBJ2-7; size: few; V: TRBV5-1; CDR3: CASSLGQGVTHEQYF; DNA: TGCGCCAGCAGCTTGGGCCAGGGGGTGACCCACGAGCAGTACTTC
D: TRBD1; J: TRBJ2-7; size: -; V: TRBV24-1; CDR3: CATSDSRQGTYNEQYF; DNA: TGTGCCACCAGTGATTCACGACAGGGGACCTACAATGAGCAGTACTTC
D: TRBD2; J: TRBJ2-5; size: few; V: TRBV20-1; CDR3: CSARGSGLAEETQYF; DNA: TGCAGTGCTAGAGGTTCGGGACTAGCGGAAGAGACCCAGTACTTC
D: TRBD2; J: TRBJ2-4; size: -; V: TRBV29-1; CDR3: CSVDGGSSRNIQYF; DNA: TGCAGCGTTGACGGCGGGAGTAGTCGGAACATTCAGTACTTC
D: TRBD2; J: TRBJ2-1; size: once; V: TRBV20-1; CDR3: CSARASGSTNEQFF; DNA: TGCAGTGCTAGAGCTAGCGGGAGTACGAATGAGCAGTTCTTC
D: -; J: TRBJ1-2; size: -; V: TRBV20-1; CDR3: CSARPPIYGYTF; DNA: TGCAGTGCGCGACCCCCAATCTATGGCTACACCTTC
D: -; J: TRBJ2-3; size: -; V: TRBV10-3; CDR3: CAIQEGRGSTDTQYF; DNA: TGTGCCATCCAAGAAGGGCGGGGAAGCACAGATACGCAGTATTTT
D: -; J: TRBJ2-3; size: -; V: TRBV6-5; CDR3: CASSYSENTDTQYF; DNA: TGTGCCAGCAGTTACAGTGAAAACACAGATACGCAGTATTTT
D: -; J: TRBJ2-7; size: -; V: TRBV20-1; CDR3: CSAREGPSPLYEQYF; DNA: TGCAGTGCTAGAGAGGGGCCGTCCCCCCTCTACGAGCAGTACTTC
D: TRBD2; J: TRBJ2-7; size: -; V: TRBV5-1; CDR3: CASSQAASGFSYEQYF; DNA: TGCGCCAGCAGCCAGGCGGCTAGCGGGTTTTCCTACGAGCAGTACTTC
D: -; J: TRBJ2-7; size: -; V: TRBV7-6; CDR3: CASSPSRKGGSYEQYF; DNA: TGTGCCAGCAGCCCCTCCCGGAAGGGGGGTTCCTACGAGCAGTACTTC
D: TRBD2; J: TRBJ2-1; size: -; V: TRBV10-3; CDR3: CAIRAGTSSPSSSYNEQFF; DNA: TGTGCCATCAGAGCCGGGACTAGCTCACCCTCGAGCTCCTACAATGAGCAGTTCTTC
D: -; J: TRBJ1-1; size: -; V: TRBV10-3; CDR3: CAIRSTGNTEAFF; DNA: TGTGCCATCAGGAGCACAGGGAACACTGAAGCTTTCTTT
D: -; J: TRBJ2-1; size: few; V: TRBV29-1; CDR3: CSAGDFRQFF; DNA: TGCAGCGCCGGGGACTTTCGTCAGTTCTTC
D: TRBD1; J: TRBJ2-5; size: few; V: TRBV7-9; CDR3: CAIDHRRSGGETQYF; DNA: TGTGCCATCGACCACCGAAGGTCAGGGGGAGAGACCCAGTACTTC
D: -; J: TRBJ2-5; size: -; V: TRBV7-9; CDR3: CASSSARYQETQYF; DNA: TGTGCCAGCAGCTCGGCTCGATACCAAGAGACCCAGTACTTC
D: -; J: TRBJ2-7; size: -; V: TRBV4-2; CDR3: CASSSGTAASYEQYF; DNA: TGTGCCAGCAGTTCCGGGACTGCCGCCTCCTACGAGCAGTACTTC
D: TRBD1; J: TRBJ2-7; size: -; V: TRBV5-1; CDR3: CASSLSPDRGVQASYEQYF; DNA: TGCGCCAGCAGCTTAAGCCCTGACAGGGGGGTCCAGGCCTCCTACGAGCAGTACTTC
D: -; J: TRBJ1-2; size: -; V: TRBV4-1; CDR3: CASSQEPGGVVYGYTF; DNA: TGCGCCAGCAGCCAAGAGCCCGGAGGGGTGGTGTATGGCTACACCTTC
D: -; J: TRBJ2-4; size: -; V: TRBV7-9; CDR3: CASSFADGLQNLAKNIQYF; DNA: TGTGCCAGCAGCTTTGCCGACGGCCTACAGAATCTAGCCAAAAACATTCAGTACTTC
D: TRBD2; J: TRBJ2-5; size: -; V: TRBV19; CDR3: CASSATTSEETQYF; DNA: TGTGCCAGTAGTGCGACGACTAGCGAAGAGACCCAGTACTTC
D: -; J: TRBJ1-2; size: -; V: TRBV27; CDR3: CASSTGSGYTF; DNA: TGTGCCAGCAGTACAGGGTCCGGCTACACCTTC
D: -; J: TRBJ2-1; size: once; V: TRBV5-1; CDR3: CASSLWAGNYNEQFF; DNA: TGCGCCAGCAGCTTGTGGGCGGGGAACTACAATGAGCAGTTCTTC
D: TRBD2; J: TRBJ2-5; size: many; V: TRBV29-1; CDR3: CSVGSGGRETQYF; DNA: TGCAGCGTTGGAAGCGGGGGGCGGGAGACCCAGTACTTC
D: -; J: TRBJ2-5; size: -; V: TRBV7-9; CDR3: CASSLAGTVVGKTQYF; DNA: TGTGCCAGCAGCTTGGCTGGCACTGTAGTTGGGAAGACCCAGTACTTC
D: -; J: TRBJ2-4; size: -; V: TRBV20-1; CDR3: CSARAARDAKNIQYF; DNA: TGCAGTGCTAGAGCAGCTAGGGACGCCAAAAACATTCAGTACTTC
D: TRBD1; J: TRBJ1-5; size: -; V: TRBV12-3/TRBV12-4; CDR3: CASRGQGEGQPQHF; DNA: TGTGCCAGCAGGGGACAGGGGGAGGGTCAGCCCCAGCATTTT
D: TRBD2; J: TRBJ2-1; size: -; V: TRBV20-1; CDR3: CSARPGLAVNNEQFF; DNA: TGCAGTGCTAGACCGGGACTAGCGGTGAATAATGAGCAGTTCTTC
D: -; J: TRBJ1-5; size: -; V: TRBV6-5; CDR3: CASSYSKHLSNQPQHF; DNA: TGTGCCAGCAGTTACTCGAAGCACCTCAGCAATCAGCCCCAGCATTTT
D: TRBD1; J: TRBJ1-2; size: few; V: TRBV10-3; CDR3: CAISELQGARGGYTF; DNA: TGTGCCATCAGTGAGTTACAGGGGGCGCGAGGCGGCTACACCTTC
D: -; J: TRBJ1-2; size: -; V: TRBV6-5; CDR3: CASSYSTRSGYTF; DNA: TGTGCCAGCAGTTACTCGACTAGGTCTGGCTACACCTTC
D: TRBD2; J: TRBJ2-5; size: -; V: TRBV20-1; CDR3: CSASLAGGETQYF; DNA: TGCAGTGCTAGCCTTGCGGGGGGCGAGACCCAGTACTTC
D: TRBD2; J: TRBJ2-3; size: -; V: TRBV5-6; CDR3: CASSLGLAGGSWADTQYF; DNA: TGTGCCAGCAGCTTGGGACTAGCGGGCGGATCGTGGGCAGATACGCAGTATTTT
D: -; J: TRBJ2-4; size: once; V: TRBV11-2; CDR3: CASSSLGVAKNIQYF; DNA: TGTGCCAGCAGCTCGCTGGGGGTAGCCAAAAACATTCAGTACTTC
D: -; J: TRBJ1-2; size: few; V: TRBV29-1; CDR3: CSVDRYYGYTF; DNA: TGCAGCGTCGACAGGTACTATGGCTACACCTTC
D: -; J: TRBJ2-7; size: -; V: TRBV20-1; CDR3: CSARGRTAYEQYF; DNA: TGCAGTGCTAGAGGGAGGACAGCCTACGAGCAGTACTTC
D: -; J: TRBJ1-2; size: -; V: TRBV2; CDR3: CASDSEVNYGYTF; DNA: TGTGCCAGCGACAGCGAAGTTAACTATGGCTACACCTTC
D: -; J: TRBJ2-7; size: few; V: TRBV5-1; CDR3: CASSLANSNEQYF; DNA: TGCGCCAGCAGCCTCGCTAACTCCAACGAGCAGTACTTC
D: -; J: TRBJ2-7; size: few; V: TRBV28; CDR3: CASSSPESAYEQYF; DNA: TGTGCCAGCAGTTCCCCCGAATCAGCATACGAGCAGTACTTC
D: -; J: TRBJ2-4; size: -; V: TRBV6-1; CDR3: CASSLAQRAIQYF; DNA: TGTGCCAGCAGTTTAGCCCAGCGGGCGATTCAGTACTTC
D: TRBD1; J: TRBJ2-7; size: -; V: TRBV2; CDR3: CASSEVTGGEQYF; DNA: TGTGCCAGCAGTGAAGTAACAGGGGGCGAGCAGTACTTC